The 9 T cell receptor beta chains in this list originate from one sample, sequenced in a study of PD-1 blockade in mismatch repair-deficient tumors. The data were produced by immunoSEQ multiplex PCR, yet TCRdb's version contains in-frame clones alone and is incomplete. Among some 27,000 clones listed, approximately 84% were seen once. The specimen comprised PBMCs, sampled before pembrolizumab treatment. The receptors shown here come from an adult with mismatch repair-deficient cancer.

The chain carries TRBV7-2 and TRBJ2-4, with a weak D call TRBD1 (5 bases). This CDR3 is 18 amino acids long. Trimming shortened V by 1 base and J by 1 base, and 17 bases separated the two germline ends. Germline V gives CDR1 SGHTA, CDR2 FQGNSA. The CDR3 reads CASSLDGWGADAKNIQYF. As DNA, the CDR3 is TGTGCCAGCAGCTTAGATGGGTGGGGCGCGGACGCCAAAAACATTCAGTACTTC.

The rearrangement links TRBV2 to TRBJ1-6; D perhaps matches TRBD1 (6 bases). The CDR3 covers 11 residues. CDR1 and CDR2 (germline): SNHLY, FYNNEI. V lost 6 bases to trimming and J lost 13 bases, with 10 bases between them. The CDR3 protein is CASSDRLPLHF. CDR3 bases: TGTGCCAGCAGCGACAGGCTCCCCCTCCACTTT.

This chain joins TRBV6-4 and TRBJ1-5; 10 nucleotides align to TRBD1. Trimming removed 4 bases from V and 6 bases from J; junction bases left unmatched: 0. Germline V gene data show CDR1 as MRHNA and CDR2 as SNTAGT. The CDR3 totals 13 residues. CDR3 DNA sequence: TGTGCCAGCAGTGGGGACAGGGGTCAGCCCCAGCATTTT. Amino acids: CASSGDRGQPQHF.

This clone was seen a single time. V and J are TRBV6-5 and TRBJ2-3; 10 bases map to TRBD2. The CDR3 length is 16 residues. Trimming at V came to 4 bases and at J to 5 bases, leaving 9 bases not matched to a gene. The germline V gene encodes CDR1 MNHEY and CDR2 SVGAGI. The CDR3 coding sequence is TGTGCCAGCAGTTCACCTAGCGGGAGTCAACAAGATACGCAGTATTTT. Its translation is CASSSPSGSQQDTQYF.

This clone was found a few times. V is TRBV10-3 and J is TRBJ2-7; 8 bases align to TRBD1. The J segment lost 3 bases and the V segment lost 6 bases, leaving 7 bases of the junction unmatched. Germline lookup yields CDR1 ENHRY and CDR2 SYGVKD. The CDR3 extends over 14 amino acids. The CDR3 is CAISLTGDDYEQYF. CDR3 nucleotide sequence: TGTGCCATCAGCTTGACAGGGGATGACTACGAGCAGTACTTC.

The J gene is TRBJ2-3, the V gene TRBV2, with TRBD2 matching 13 bases. Germline CDR1 is SNHLY and CDR2 is FYNNEI. CDR3 size: 15 residues. The V segment lost 6 bases and the J segment 4 bases; nucleotides outside the gene matches: 4. CDR3 sequence reads: CASRGTSGISDTQYF. The CDR3 nucleotides read TGTGCCAGCAGAGGGACTAGCGGGATCTCAGATACGCAGTATTTT.

This clone was seen more than once but under ten times. The chain joins TRBV10-2 to TRBJ2-7; TRBD2 agrees at 11 bases. Germline V CDR1 and CDR2: WSHSY, SAAADI. The CDR3 length is 14 residues. The V gene end was trimmed by 7 bases and the J gene end by 4 bases; junction bases not matched to a gene: 6. The CDR3 region has the DNA TGCGCCAGCACCCTAGCGGGAGGATCTTACGAGCAGTACTTC. Its translation: CASTLAGGSYEQYF.

This chain joins TRBV6-1 and TRBJ2-3; possible D gene TRBD2, 7 bases. The germline CDR1 and CDR2 sequences are MNHNS and SASEGT. The CDR3 runs 14 residues. V gave up 7 bases and J gave up 5 bases, with 16 bases separating them. CDR3 nucleotides: TGTGCCAGCAACCTCGGCGGGGGCGGAGATACGCAGTATTTT. It yields the protein CASNLGGGGDTQYF.

J is TRBJ2-3 and V is TRBV9, with TRBD2 identical over 8 bases. Germline trimming cut 4 bases from V and 1 base from J; bases unmatched to any gene: 5. The length of the CDR3 is 15 residues. CDR1 and CDR2 from the germline V gene are SGDLS and YYNGEE. The CDR3 loop reads CASSLLADGTDTQYF. The CDR3 region has the DNA TGTGCCAGCAGCTTACTAGCGGACGGCACAGATACGCAGTATTTT. Looking up the rest from reference TRBV9 and TRBJ2-3 gives the full variable domain: DSGVTQTPKHLITATGQRVTLRCSPRSGDLSVYWYQQSLDQGLQFLIQYYNGEERAKGNILERFSAQQFPDLHSELNLSSLELGDSALYFCASSLLADGTDTQYFGPGTRLTVL.